The rows below give T cell receptor beta chains drawn from one sample of a study of blood T cell repertoires in COVID-19. Generated by immunoSEQ multiplex PCR, the TCRdb table keeps only in-frame clones and is missing some. This repertoire shows 150,000 or so clones, about 81% found once; its top ten account for approximately 9.1%. Sequencing used peripheral blood. All receptors derive from a woman in her 70s with acute or convalescent COVID-19. Each CDR3 is given with its conserved first and last residue. Only some rows state a clone size, as once, few, many or a class for expanded clones.

>15|-|TRBJ2-1|TRBV19
CASRGPGETYNEQFF
>11|-|TRBJ2-7|TRBV20-1
CSVSTTREQYF
>15|-|TRBJ2-7|TRBV10-3
CAISEPKQGSYEQYF
>17|-|TRBJ2-4|TRBV7-8
CASSLAGTGALAVIQYF
>14|-|TRBJ2-1|TRBV6-5
CASSYRLGANEQFF
>12|-|TRBJ2-7|TRBV28
CASSSSSYEQYF
>18|few|TRBJ2-2|TRBV30
CAWSVLRGTARDTGELFF
>15|-|TRBJ1-6|TRBV23-1
CASSLPDRGASPLHF
>14|once|TRBJ1-6|TRBV30
CAWTLTVNNSPLHF
>11|-|TRBJ1-1|TRBV12-3/TRBV12-4
CASSLGFKAFF
>16|-|TRBJ2-2|TRBV4-1
CASSQERTSGAGELFF
>16|-|TRBJ1-5|TRBV4-1
CASSHHTTGPNQPQHF
>15|-|TRBJ1-1|TRBV25-1
CASSRGVEWNTEAFF